The 7 T cell receptor beta chains listed next were all sequenced from one sample in a study of cytomegalovirus exposure and HLA in healthy donors. The PCR made use of 60 Vbeta and 13 Jbeta primers. Clones were read by immunoSEQ multiplex PCR, and TCRdb kept only the in-frame ones, dropping some. The table lists about 150,000 clones, around a tenth of them singletons, with 1.5% to 2% in the top ten. The sample taken for sequencing was PBMCs. Every receptor here comes from a male donor in good health and CMV-seronegative.

This clone was counted between two and nine times. The sample carries other DNA sequences with the same CDR3. The V call is TRBV5-1, the J call TRBJ2-5, with 7 bases identical to TRBD1. This CDR3 is built from 13 residues. Per the germline V gene, CDR1 is SGHRS and CDR2 is YFSETQ. V dropped 4 bases and J dropped 2; count of bases not matched to a gene: 2. The CDR3 nucleotides are TGCGCCAGCAGCCGGGACAGTCAAGAGACCCAGTACTTC. Protein product: CASSRDSQETQYF.

The table lists this clone with a few counts. This chain connects TRBV7-9 to TRBJ1-5; 9 positions match TRBD1. The trim removed 1 base at V and 2 bases at J, leaving 6 bases unmatched. Germline CDR1 SEHNR, CDR2 FQNEAQ (reference sequence). This CDR3 region has 17 residues. DNA of the CDR3: TGTGCCAGCAGCTTAGGAAACAGGGGGCTCGGCAATCAGCCCCAGCATTTT. Translating gives CASSLGNRGLGNQPQHF.

The chain uses TRBV7-9 and TRBJ2-3, with 7 bases matching TRBD1. The CDR3 is 17 residues long. J lost 0 bases, V lost 5 bases, and 11 bases had no gene match. CDR1 and CDR2 from the germline V gene are SEHNR and FQNEAQ (reference sequence). In DNA form, the CDR3 reads TGTGCCAGCAGCCCAAGGACAGGAACCGTTAGCACAGATACGCAGTATTTT. Protein product: CASSPRTGTVSTDTQYF.

This clone showed up just a few times. V usage is TRBV4-1 and J usage is TRBJ2-6, with D possibly being TRBD1 (6 bases). The V gene's germline CDR1 is MGHRA and CDR2 YSYEKL. The length of the CDR3 is 18 residues. V lost 3 bases, J lost 0 bases, and 15 bases lay in between. DNA of the CDR3: TGCGCCAGCAGCCAGGGGGCAGGGGAAATCTCTGGGGCCAACGTCCTGACTTTC. It codes for CASSQGAGEISGANVLTF.

This clone was seen a few times. This sequence joins TRBV4-1 and TRBJ2-7, with a possible D match to TRBD1 (6 bases). The V gene lost 4 bases and the J gene lost 0 bases, with 16 bases spanning the gap. The CDR3 spans 16 residues. Germline V lookup: CDR1 MGHRA, CDR2 YSYEKL. In DNA, the CDR3 is TGCGCCAGCAGCCGTCAGTGGGACACTCCCTCCTACGAGCAGTACTTC. Amino acid sequence: CASSRQWDTPSYEQYF.

In regard to this clone: The germline gene is not matched at one end of the junction; a read error may be the cause. In the same sample, other DNA sequences code for this CDR3. This sequence joins TRBV4-3 and TRBJ1-1; no definite D call. The CDR3 totals 16 residues. The germline V gene has CDR1 LGHNA and CDR2 YSLEER. The CDR3 sequence is CASSQDLMTWNTEAFF. The DNA for the CDR3 is TGCGCCAGCAGCCAAGATTTGATGACATGGAACACTGAAGCTTTCTTC.

This clone has more than one count but fewer than ten. This chain links TRBV10-2 with TRBJ1-5; tentative D call: TRBD1 (6 bases). Germline loops: CDR1 WSHSY, CDR2 SAAADI. CDR3 length: 14 residues. V gave up 7 bases and J gave up 2 bases, with 12 bases separating them. Here the CDR3 reads CASNPQGGNQPQHF. The CDR3 coding sequence is TGCGCCAGCAATCCACAGGGAGGCAATCAGCCCCAGCATTTT.